These T cell receptor beta chains were read from a single sample in a study of cytomegalovirus exposure and HLA in healthy donors. Here immunoSEQ multiplex PCR was the method, and the copy in TCRdb shows in-frame clones only, minus some. The table lists roughly 80,000 clones, 81% of them singletons. The specimen was PBMCs. These receptors were obtained from a woman aged 25 to 39 in good health and CMV-seronegative. CDR3s include the opening cysteine and the closing phenylalanine or tryptophan. Fields, in order: CDR3 DNA, CDR3 protein, V gene, D gene, J gene, clone size. A D gene is named only where the DNA matches it firmly. A clone size is listed for some rows: how often the clone was seen (once, few, many), or a class if it is expanded.

cdr3_nt: TGTGCCAGCAGCTTAGTGAGGGTCCTGACCTATGGCTACACCTTC; cdr3_aa: CASSLVRVLTYGYTF; v_call: TRBV7-9; d_call: -; j_call: TRBJ1-2; clone_size: -
cdr3_nt: TGTGCCAGCAGTACGACAGGGGTCAACACCGGGGAGCTGTTTTTT; cdr3_aa: CASSTTGVNTGELFF; v_call: TRBV2; d_call: TRBD1; j_call: TRBJ2-2; clone_size: few
cdr3_nt: TGTGCCAGCAGTTCGGCGGGAGGACACTATGAGCAGTTCTTC; cdr3_aa: CASSSAGGHYEQFF; v_call: TRBV25-1; d_call: TRBD2; j_call: TRBJ2-1; clone_size: -
cdr3_nt: TGTGCCAGCAGCTTGACAGGGGGTATGACTGAAGCTTTCTTT; cdr3_aa: CASSLTGGMTEAFF; v_call: TRBV5-4; d_call: TRBD1; j_call: TRBJ1-1; clone_size: -
cdr3_nt: TGTGCCAGCAAAGGGACAGGGGGCGCCTACGAGCAGTACTTC; cdr3_aa: CASKGTGGAYEQYF; v_call: TRBV6-1; d_call: TRBD1; j_call: TRBJ2-7; clone_size: -
cdr3_nt: TGTGCCAGCAGCCAAGAAACACTAGCGGCCCAAGAGACCCAGTACTTC; cdr3_aa: CASSQETLAAQETQYF; v_call: TRBV4-2; d_call: TRBD2; j_call: TRBJ2-5; clone_size: -
cdr3_nt: TGTGCCAGCAGGCCCGCTACCGGGACAGGGGGCGCGCAGTACTTC; cdr3_aa: CASRPATGTGGAQYF; v_call: TRBV28; d_call: TRBD1; j_call: TRBJ2-7; clone_size: -
cdr3_nt: TGTGCCACCAGCGGGGGGAGCAGGGAAAGCAATCAGCCCCAGCATTTT; cdr3_aa: CATSGGSRESNQPQHF; v_call: TRBV15; d_call: -; j_call: TRBJ1-5; clone_size: once
cdr3_nt: TGTTCCAGCAGCCCGGACTATCCTGAGCAGTTCTTC; cdr3_aa: CSSSPDYPEQFF; v_call: TRBV7-9; d_call: -; j_call: TRBJ2-1; clone_size: -
cdr3_nt: TGTGCCAGCAGTGAATCGCGCGGGAGGTTTTACGAGCAGTACTTC; cdr3_aa: CASSESRGRFYEQYF; v_call: TRBV6-1; d_call: TRBD2; j_call: TRBJ2-7; clone_size: -
cdr3_nt: TGTGCCAGTGGCAAACTAGCGGGAGGTGGGGAGCTGTTTTTT; cdr3_aa: CASGKLAGGGELFF; v_call: TRBV7-2; d_call: TRBD2; j_call: TRBJ2-2; clone_size: few
cdr3_nt: TGTGCCAGCTCAGCGACTAGCGGGGACTACGAGCAGTACTTC; cdr3_aa: CASSATSGDYEQYF; v_call: TRBV18; d_call: TRBD2; j_call: TRBJ2-7; clone_size: -
cdr3_nt: TGTGCCAGCAGCTTGGGGGACACAACGAACACCGGGGAGCTGTTTTTT; cdr3_aa: CASSLGDTTNTGELFF; v_call: TRBV5-4; d_call: -; j_call: TRBJ2-2; clone_size: -
cdr3_nt: TGTGCCAGCAGCGTAGGGGCAGGGGGCTACAATGAGCAGTTCTTC; cdr3_aa: CASSVGAGGYNEQFF; v_call: TRBV9; d_call: TRBD1; j_call: TRBJ2-1; clone_size: few
cdr3_nt: TGTGCCAGCTCACCAACGACAGGGGGAGTTGAAAAACTGTTTTTT; cdr3_aa: CASSPTTGGVEKLFF; v_call: TRBV18; d_call: TRBD1; j_call: TRBJ1-4; clone_size: once
cdr3_nt: TGTGCCAGCAGTTTGGAGCTGGACATCGGCGAAAAACTGTTTTTT; cdr3_aa: CASSLELDIGEKLFF; v_call: TRBV28; d_call: -; j_call: TRBJ1-4; clone_size: -
cdr3_nt: TGTGCCAGCAGCGAGAGCGGGAGTAGAGCTGATGAGCAGTTCTTC; cdr3_aa: CASSESGSRADEQFF; v_call: TRBV5-4; d_call: TRBD2; j_call: TRBJ2-1; clone_size: -
cdr3_nt: TGTGCCAGCTCCCAGGAGGGAGGAACTAATGAAAAACTGTTTTTT; cdr3_aa: CASSQEGGTNEKLFF; v_call: TRBV18; d_call: -; j_call: TRBJ1-4; clone_size: few
cdr3_nt: TGCAGTGCCAGACTAGAAGAGACCCAGTACTTC; cdr3_aa: CSARLEETQYF; v_call: TRBV20-1; d_call: -; j_call: TRBJ2-5; clone_size: -
cdr3_nt: TGTGCTAGCAGCCCGACGACAGACTTAAACACCGGGGAGCTGTTTTTT; cdr3_aa: CASSPTTDLNTGELFF; v_call: TRBV7-7; d_call: -; j_call: TRBJ2-2; clone_size: -
cdr3_nt: TGCGCCAGCAGCTTGCTAGCGGGAGGTTCCACCGGGGAGCTGTTTTTT; cdr3_aa: CASSLLAGGSTGELFF; v_call: TRBV5-1; d_call: TRBD2; j_call: TRBJ2-2; clone_size: -
cdr3_nt: TGTGCCAGCAGCGTAAGAAACCAGGGTTGGTTCAATGAGCAGTTCTTC; cdr3_aa: CASSVRNQGWFNEQFF; v_call: TRBV9; d_call: -; j_call: TRBJ2-1; clone_size: -
cdr3_nt: TGTGCCAGCAGCTCTTTTTCCCTCACTTTTACCGGGAGGGCCGCCGGGGAGCTGTTTTTT; cdr3_aa: CASSSFSLTFTGRAAGELFF; v_call: TRBV28; d_call: TRBD2; j_call: TRBJ2-2; clone_size: -
cdr3_nt: TGTGCCAGCAGTGAAGTGGCAGGTACGCAGTATTTT; cdr3_aa: CASSEVAGTQYF; v_call: TRBV2; d_call: -; j_call: TRBJ2-3; clone_size: -
cdr3_nt: TGTGCCAGCCGACACAGGTTTCTAGGAGGCTACACCTTC; cdr3_aa: CASRHRFLGGYTF; v_call: TRBV18; d_call: -; j_call: TRBJ1-2; clone_size: -
cdr3_nt: TGTGCCAGCAGGACGGCTAGATACAATGAGCAGTTCTTC; cdr3_aa: CASRTARYNEQFF; v_call: TRBV2; d_call: -; j_call: TRBJ2-1; clone_size: few
cdr3_nt: TGTGCCAGCAGTTTAAGGCAGGTACGGGGCTACACCTTC; cdr3_aa: CASSLRQVRGYTF; v_call: TRBV28; d_call: -; j_call: TRBJ1-2; clone_size: -
cdr3_nt: TGTGCCAGTAGCCCACCGGGACAGGGCTTTGGAAAACTGTTTTTT; cdr3_aa: CASSPPGQGFGKLFF; v_call: TRBV19; d_call: TRBD1; j_call: TRBJ1-4; clone_size: -
cdr3_nt: TGTGCCAGCAGCGTAGAGGGGCTAGATCAGCCCCAGCATTTT; cdr3_aa: CASSVEGLDQPQHF; v_call: TRBV9; d_call: -; j_call: TRBJ1-5; clone_size: -
cdr3_nt: TGTGCCAGCAGCCCCCAATCCAGGACAGGCTACAATGAGCAGTTCTTC; cdr3_aa: CASSPQSRTGYNEQFF; v_call: TRBV7-3; d_call: TRBD1; j_call: TRBJ2-1; clone_size: -
cdr3_nt: TGTGCTAGTGGGCGACCGGGGGACTATGGCTACACCTTC; cdr3_aa: CASGRPGDYGYTF; v_call: TRBV12-5; d_call: -; j_call: TRBJ1-2; clone_size: -
cdr3_nt: TGCGCCAGCAGCTCGGGACAGGGCTCCCGGCCAAATTCACCCCTCCACTTT; cdr3_aa: CASSSGQGSRPNSPLHF; v_call: TRBV5-1; d_call: TRBD1; j_call: TRBJ1-6; clone_size: -
cdr3_nt: TGTGCCAGCAGCCCGTCCCGACAAAATGGTCGCTACACCTTC; cdr3_aa: CASSPSRQNGRYTF; v_call: TRBV7-2; d_call: -; j_call: TRBJ1-2; clone_size: -
cdr3_nt: TGTGCCAGCAATCCGACAGGGGACTCCTACGAGCAGTACTTC; cdr3_aa: CASNPTGDSYEQYF; v_call: TRBV6-1; d_call: TRBD1; j_call: TRBJ2-7; clone_size: -
cdr3_nt: TGCGCCAGCAGTTCCCGGGACACGATTAGCTCTGGGGCCAACGTCCTGACTTTC; cdr3_aa: CASSSRDTISSGANVLTF; v_call: TRBV5-1; d_call: -; j_call: TRBJ2-6; clone_size: -
cdr3_nt: TGTGCCAGCAGGCCGGGACAGGGGTGGTACGAGCAGTACTTC; cdr3_aa: CASRPGQGWYEQYF; v_call: TRBV28; d_call: TRBD1; j_call: TRBJ2-7; clone_size: -
cdr3_nt: TGTGCCAGCAGCTTAGAAGCGGGAGGTGACGAGGAGCTGTTTTTT; cdr3_aa: CASSLEAGGDEELFF; v_call: TRBV11-2; d_call: TRBD2; j_call: TRBJ2-2; clone_size: -
cdr3_nt: TGTGCCAGCAGCGACAATAGCGGCAATGAGCAGTTCTTC; cdr3_aa: CASSDNSGNEQFF; v_call: TRBV5-4; d_call: -; j_call: TRBJ2-1; clone_size: -
cdr3_nt: TGTGCAAGTCGCTTAGGAGGACTAGCGGCCAACTCCTACAATGAGCAGTTCTTC; cdr3_aa: CASRLGGLAANSYNEQFF; v_call: TRBV12-2; d_call: -; j_call: TRBJ2-1; clone_size: -
cdr3_nt: TGCGCCAGCAGCTTCACAGTTCCTAGCACAGATACGCAGTATTTT; cdr3_aa: CASSFTVPSTDTQYF; v_call: TRBV5-1; d_call: -; j_call: TRBJ2-3; clone_size: -
cdr3_nt: TGTGCCAGCAGTGTCAGGGGGCGAAACACTGAAGCTTTCTTT; cdr3_aa: CASSVRGRNTEAFF; v_call: TRBV28; d_call: TRBD1; j_call: TRBJ1-1; clone_size: -
cdr3_nt: TGCGCCAGCAGCCAGGCAGGGGCGCTAATAGAGACCCAGTACTTC; cdr3_aa: CASSQAGALIETQYF; v_call: TRBV5-1; d_call: -; j_call: TRBJ2-5; clone_size: once
cdr3_nt: TGTGCCTGGGGGGAGGCCCCCTACGAGCAGTACTTC; cdr3_aa: CAWGEAPYEQYF; v_call: TRBV30; d_call: -; j_call: TRBJ2-7; clone_size: -
cdr3_nt: TGTGCCTGGAGGGCGGCGGGACAGGGGATCTCCGAGCAGTACTTC; cdr3_aa: CAWRAAGQGISEQYF; v_call: TRBV30; d_call: TRBD1; j_call: TRBJ2-7; clone_size: few
cdr3_nt: TGTGCCAGCAGACGACTAGCGGGAGAGGAGTACTTC; cdr3_aa: CASRRLAGEEYF; v_call: TRBV6-1; d_call: TRBD2; j_call: TRBJ2-7; clone_size: -
cdr3_nt: TGCGCCACGGACGGTTGCAACAGGGGATTGCGCACTGAAGCTTTCTTT; cdr3_aa: CATDGCNRGLRTEAFF; v_call: TRBV23-1; d_call: TRBD1; j_call: TRBJ1-1; clone_size: -
cdr3_nt: TGTGCCAGCAGCAGTTTGTTATCGCGGGAGTTGAACACCGGGGAGCTGTTTTTT; cdr3_aa: CASSSLLSRELNTGELFF; v_call: TRBV7-2; d_call: TRBD2; j_call: TRBJ2-2; clone_size: -
cdr3_nt: TGTGCCAGCAGTGAATCCGGGACAGTGGAAGGCTACACCTTC; cdr3_aa: CASSESGTVEGYTF; v_call: TRBV6-1; d_call: TRBD1; j_call: TRBJ1-2; clone_size: -
cdr3_nt: TGCGCCAGCGGAGAGACAGCCCAGAACACTGAAGCTTTCTTT; cdr3_aa: CASGETAQNTEAFF; v_call: TRBV5-1; d_call: -; j_call: TRBJ1-1; clone_size: -
cdr3_nt: TGTGCCAGCAGTGATCCGGGGTGGCAGGGGCTCAATCAGCCCCAGCATTTT; cdr3_aa: CASSDPGWQGLNQPQHF; v_call: TRBV2; d_call: -; j_call: TRBJ1-5; clone_size: -
cdr3_nt: TGTGCCAGTAGTATAGGTGTCGGCCAGGGGGACGAGCAGTACTTC; cdr3_aa: CASSIGVGQGDEQYF; v_call: TRBV19; d_call: TRBD1; j_call: TRBJ2-7; clone_size: -
cdr3_nt: TGTTCCAGCAGCTTGGCCCTCGGAGGCCAAGAGACCCAGTACTTC; cdr3_aa: CSSSLALGGQETQYF; v_call: TRBV7-9; d_call: -; j_call: TRBJ2-5; clone_size: once
cdr3_nt: TGTGCCAGCAGCTTGGTAGGGGGAAGGACCGGGGAGCTGTTTTTT; cdr3_aa: CASSLVGGRTGELFF; v_call: TRBV5-4; d_call: -; j_call: TRBJ2-2; clone_size: -
cdr3_nt: TGTGCCAGCAGCGTAGGAGGGGGGGGTACCGGGGAGCTGTTTTTT; cdr3_aa: CASSVGGGGTGELFF; v_call: TRBV9; d_call: -; j_call: TRBJ2-2; clone_size: -
cdr3_nt: TGTGCCAGCAGCTTATCACTCAGGGGCACGCCCGGGGAGCTGTTTTTT; cdr3_aa: CASSLSLRGTPGELFF; v_call: TRBV13; d_call: -; j_call: TRBJ2-2; clone_size: -
cdr3_nt: TGTGCCAGCAGCTCCGGACTAGCTGACTCCTACGAGCAGTACTTC; cdr3_aa: CASSSGLADSYEQYF; v_call: TRBV28; d_call: TRBD2; j_call: TRBJ2-7; clone_size: -
cdr3_nt: TGTGCCAGCAGCGTAACAGGGGGCGAAACCTACGAGCAGTACTTC; cdr3_aa: CASSVTGGETYEQYF; v_call: TRBV6-4; d_call: TRBD1; j_call: TRBJ2-7; clone_size: -